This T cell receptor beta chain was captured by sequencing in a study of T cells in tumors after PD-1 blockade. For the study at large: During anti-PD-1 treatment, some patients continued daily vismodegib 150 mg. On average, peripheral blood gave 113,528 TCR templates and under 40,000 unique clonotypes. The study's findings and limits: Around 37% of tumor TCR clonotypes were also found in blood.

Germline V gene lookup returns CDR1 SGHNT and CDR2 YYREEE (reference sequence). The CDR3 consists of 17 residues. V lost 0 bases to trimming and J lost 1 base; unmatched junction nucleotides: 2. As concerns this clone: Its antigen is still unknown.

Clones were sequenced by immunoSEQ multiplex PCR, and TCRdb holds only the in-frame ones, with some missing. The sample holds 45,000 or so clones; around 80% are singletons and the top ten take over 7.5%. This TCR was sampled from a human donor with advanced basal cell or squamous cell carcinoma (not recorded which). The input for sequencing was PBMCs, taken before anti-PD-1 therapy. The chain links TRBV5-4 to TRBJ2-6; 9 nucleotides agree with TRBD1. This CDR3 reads CASSLGQGVSGANVLTF. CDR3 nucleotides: TGTGCCAGCAGCTTGGGACAGGGGGTATCTGGGGCCAACGTCCTGACTTTC.